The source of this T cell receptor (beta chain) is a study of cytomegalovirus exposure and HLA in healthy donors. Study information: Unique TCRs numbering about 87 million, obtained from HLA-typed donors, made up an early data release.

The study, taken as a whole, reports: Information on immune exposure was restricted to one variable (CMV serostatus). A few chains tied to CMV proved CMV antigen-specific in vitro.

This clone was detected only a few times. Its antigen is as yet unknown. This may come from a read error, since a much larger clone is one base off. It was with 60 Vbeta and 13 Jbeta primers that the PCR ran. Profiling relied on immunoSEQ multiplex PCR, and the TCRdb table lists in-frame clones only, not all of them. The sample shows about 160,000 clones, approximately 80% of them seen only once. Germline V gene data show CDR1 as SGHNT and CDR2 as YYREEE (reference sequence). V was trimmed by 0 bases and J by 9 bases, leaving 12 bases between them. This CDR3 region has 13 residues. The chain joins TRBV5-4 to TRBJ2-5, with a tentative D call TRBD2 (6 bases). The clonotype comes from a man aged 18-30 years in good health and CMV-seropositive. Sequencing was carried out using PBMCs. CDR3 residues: CASSLGPEGSQYF. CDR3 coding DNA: TGTGCCAGCAGCTTGGGCCCGGAGGGGTCCCAGTACTTC.